These 5 T cell receptor beta chains share one sample of origin, sequenced in a study of blood T cell repertoires in COVID-19. TCRdb's table, derived via immunoSEQ multiplex PCR, lists solely in-frame clones and lacks some. The sample has roughly 260,000 clones; roughly 87% are singletons. Sequencing input: peripheral blood. The source is a woman in her forties or fifties who had recovered from COVID-19.

The rearrangement joins TRBV7-8 to TRBJ2-5; D is possibly TRBD1 (6 bases). The V end lost 1 base, the J end lost 4 bases, and 16 bases lay between the germline ends. This CDR3 is built from 16 residues. Per the germline V gene, CDR1 is SGHVS and CDR2 is FQNEAQ. The CDR3 DNA is TGTGCCAGCAGCTTAGTGGTTCAGGGGCCACGAGAGACCCAGTACTTC. Its protein product is CASSLVVQGPRETQYF.

The chain couples TRBV11-2 to TRBJ1-6; possible D gene TRBD1, 5 bases. Germline V gene lookup returns CDR1 SGHAT and CDR2 FQNNGV. V gave up 5 bases and J gave up 8 bases, with 19 bases separating them. This CDR3 has 16 residues. The CDR3 loop reads CASSSNLGGLYSPLHF. In DNA form, the CDR3 reads TGTGCCAGCAGCAGCAACCTCGGGGGATTGTATTCACCCCTCCACTTT.

The genes are TRBV4-1 and TRBJ2-1; 7 bases line up with TRBD2. In germline, CDR1 is MGHRA, CDR2 YSYEKL. Trimming took 8 bases from V and 3 from J; bases not matched to a gene: 13. The CDR3 contains 16 residues. The CDR3: CASLLLPSGNYNEQFF. In DNA form, the CDR3 reads TGCGCCAGCCTCCTCCTGCCCAGCGGGAACTACAATGAGCAGTTCTTC.

V is TRBV6-6 and J is TRBJ1-2, with 8 bases aligning to TRBD1. The CDR3 sequence is 13 residues long. Trimming took 2 bases from V and 12 from J; bases not matched to a gene: 8. Germline V gene data show CDR1 as MNHNY and CDR2 as SVGAGI (reference sequence). DNA of the CDR3: TGTGCCAGCAGTTACCCGCCAGGGGGCAGGGACACCTTC. This encodes CASSYPPGGRDTF.

The CDR3 DNA reads as TGTGCCAGCGGCCTTAGCGGTGGGGCCTACGAGCAGTACTTC. This translates into CASGLSGGAYEQYF. This chain links TRBV6-1 with TRBJ2-7; D is perhaps TRBD2 (6 bases). V was cut by 8 bases and J by 2 bases, with 16 bases left in between. In germline, CDR1 is MNHNS, CDR2 SASEGT. CDR3 length: 14 residues.